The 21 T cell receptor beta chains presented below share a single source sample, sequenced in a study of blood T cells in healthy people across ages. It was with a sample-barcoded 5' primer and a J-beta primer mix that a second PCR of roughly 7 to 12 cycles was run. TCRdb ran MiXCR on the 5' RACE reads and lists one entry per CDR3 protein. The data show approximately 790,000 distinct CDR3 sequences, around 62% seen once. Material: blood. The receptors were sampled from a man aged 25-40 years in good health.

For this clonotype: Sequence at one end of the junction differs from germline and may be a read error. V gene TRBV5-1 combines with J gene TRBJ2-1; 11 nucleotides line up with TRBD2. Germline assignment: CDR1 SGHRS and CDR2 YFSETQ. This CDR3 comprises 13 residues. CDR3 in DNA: TGCGCCCGCAGCGCGACTAGCGGGGATGAGCAGTTCTTC. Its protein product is CARSATSGDEQFF.

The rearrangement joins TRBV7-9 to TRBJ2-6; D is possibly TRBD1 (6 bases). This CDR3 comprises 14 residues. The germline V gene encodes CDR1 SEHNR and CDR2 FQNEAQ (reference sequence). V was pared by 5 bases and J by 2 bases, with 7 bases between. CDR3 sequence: CASSRQAGANVLTF. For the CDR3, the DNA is TGTGCCAGCAGCCGACAGGCTGGGGCCAACGTCCTGACTTTC.

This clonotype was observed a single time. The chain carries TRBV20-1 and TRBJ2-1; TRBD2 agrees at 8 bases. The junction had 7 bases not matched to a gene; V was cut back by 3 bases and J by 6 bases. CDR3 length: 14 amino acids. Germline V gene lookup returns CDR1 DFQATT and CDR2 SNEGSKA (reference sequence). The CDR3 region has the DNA TGCAGTGCTAGCGGGGGGGAGGTAGGCAATGAGCAGTTCTTC. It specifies CSASGGEVGNEQFF.

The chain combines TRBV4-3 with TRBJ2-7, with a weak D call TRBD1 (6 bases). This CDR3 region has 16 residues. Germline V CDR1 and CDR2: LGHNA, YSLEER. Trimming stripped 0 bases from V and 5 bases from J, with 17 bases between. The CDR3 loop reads CASSQDHSGVFNEQYF. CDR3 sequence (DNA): TGCGCCAGCAGCCAAGATCATTCAGGGGTTTTCAACGAGCAGTACTTC.

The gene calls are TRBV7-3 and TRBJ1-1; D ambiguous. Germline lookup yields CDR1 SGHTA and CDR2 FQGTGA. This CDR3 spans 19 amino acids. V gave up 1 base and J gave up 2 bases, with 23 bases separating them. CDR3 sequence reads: CASSLMLRLFCECNTEAFF. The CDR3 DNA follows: TGTGCCAGCAGCTTAATGCTCCGGTTGTTTTGTGAATGCAACACTGAAGCTTTCTTT.

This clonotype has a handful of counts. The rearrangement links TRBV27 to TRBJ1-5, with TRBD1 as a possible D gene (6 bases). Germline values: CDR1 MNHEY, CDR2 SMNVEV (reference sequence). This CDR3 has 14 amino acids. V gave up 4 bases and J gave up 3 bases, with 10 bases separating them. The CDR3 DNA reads TGTGCCAGCAGTTCTGGACAGTTCAATCAGCCCCAGCATTTT. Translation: CASSSGQFNQPQHF.

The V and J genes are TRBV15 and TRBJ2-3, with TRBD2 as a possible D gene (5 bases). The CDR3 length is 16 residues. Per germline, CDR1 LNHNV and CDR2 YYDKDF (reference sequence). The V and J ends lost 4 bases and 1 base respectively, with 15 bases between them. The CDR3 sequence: CATSIAGRRGTDTQYF. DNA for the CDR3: TGTGCCACCAGCATTGCGGGCCGGCGAGGCACAGATACGCAGTATTTT.

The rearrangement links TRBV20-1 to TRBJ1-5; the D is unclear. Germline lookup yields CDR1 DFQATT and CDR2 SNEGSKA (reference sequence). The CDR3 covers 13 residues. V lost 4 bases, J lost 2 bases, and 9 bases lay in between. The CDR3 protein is CSATPFGNQPQHF. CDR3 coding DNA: TGCAGTGCTACCCCTTTCGGCAATCAGCCCCAGCATTTT.

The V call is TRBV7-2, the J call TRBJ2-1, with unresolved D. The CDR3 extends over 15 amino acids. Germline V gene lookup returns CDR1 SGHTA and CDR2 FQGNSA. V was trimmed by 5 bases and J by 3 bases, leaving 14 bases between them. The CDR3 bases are TGTGCCAGCAGCCCAGGCCGTATTATCTACAATGAGCAGTTCTTC. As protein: CASSPGRIIYNEQFF.

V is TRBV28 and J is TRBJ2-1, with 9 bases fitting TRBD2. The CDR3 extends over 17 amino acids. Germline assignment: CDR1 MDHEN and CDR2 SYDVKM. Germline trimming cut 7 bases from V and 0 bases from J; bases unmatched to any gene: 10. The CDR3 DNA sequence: TGTGCCAGCACCTCTAGCGGGACCCCAAGCTCCTACAATGAGCAGTTCTTC. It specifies CASTSSGTPSSYNEQFF.

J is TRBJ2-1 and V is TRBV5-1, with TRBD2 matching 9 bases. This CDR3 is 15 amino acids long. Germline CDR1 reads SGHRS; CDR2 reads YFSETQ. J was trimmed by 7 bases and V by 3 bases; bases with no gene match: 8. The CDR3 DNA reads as TGCGCCAGCAGCTCTAGCGGGGACCTCTGGAATGAGCAGTTCTTC. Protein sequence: CASSSSGDLWNEQFF. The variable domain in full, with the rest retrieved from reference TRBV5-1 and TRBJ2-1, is KAGVTQTPRYLIKTRGQQVTLSCSPISGHRSVSWYQQTPGQGLQFLFEYFSETQRNKGNFPGRFSGRQFSNSRSEMNVSTLELGDSALYLCASSSSGDLWNEQFFGPGTRLTVL.

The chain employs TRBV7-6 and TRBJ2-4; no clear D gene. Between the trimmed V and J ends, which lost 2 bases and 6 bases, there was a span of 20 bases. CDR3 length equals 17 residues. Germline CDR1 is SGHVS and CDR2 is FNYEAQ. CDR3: CASSLWSVQSELNIQYF. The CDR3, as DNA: TGTGCCAGCAGCTTATGGAGTGTACAGTCAGAACTAAACATTCAGTACTTC.

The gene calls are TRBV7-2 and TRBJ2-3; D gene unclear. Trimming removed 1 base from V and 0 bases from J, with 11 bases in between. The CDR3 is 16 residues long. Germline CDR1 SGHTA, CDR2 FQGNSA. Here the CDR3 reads CASSLVETYSTDTQYF. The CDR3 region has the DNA TGTGCCAGCAGCTTAGTCGAGACTTATAGCACAGATACGCAGTATTTT.

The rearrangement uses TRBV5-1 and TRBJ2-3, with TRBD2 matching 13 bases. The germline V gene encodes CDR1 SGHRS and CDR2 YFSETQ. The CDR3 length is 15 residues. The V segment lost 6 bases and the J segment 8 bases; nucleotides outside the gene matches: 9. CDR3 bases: TGCGCCAGCACCCCCCGGACTAGCGGGGGAGGTACGCAGTATTTT. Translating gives CASTPRTSGGGTQYF.

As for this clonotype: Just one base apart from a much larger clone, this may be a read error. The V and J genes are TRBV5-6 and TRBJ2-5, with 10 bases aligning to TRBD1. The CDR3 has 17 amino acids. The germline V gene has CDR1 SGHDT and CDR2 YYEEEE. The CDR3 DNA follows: TGTGCCGGCAGCCTGATAGGGACAGGGGATTTTGGAGAGACCCAGTACTTC. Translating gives CAGSLIGTGDFGETQYF.

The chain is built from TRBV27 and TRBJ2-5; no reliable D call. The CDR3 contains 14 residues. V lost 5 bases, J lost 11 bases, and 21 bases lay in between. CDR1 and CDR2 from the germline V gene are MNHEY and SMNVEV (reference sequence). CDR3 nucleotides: TGTGCCAGCAGTCCATCCGACAAATACAATGAGCAGTACTTC. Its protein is CASSPSDKYNEQYF.

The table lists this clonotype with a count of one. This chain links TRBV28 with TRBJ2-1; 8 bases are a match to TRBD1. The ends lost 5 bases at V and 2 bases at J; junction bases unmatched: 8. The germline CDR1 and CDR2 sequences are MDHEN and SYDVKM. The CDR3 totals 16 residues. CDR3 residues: CASSQTQQGAYNEQFF. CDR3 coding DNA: TGTGCCAGCAGTCAAACGCAACAGGGGGCCTACAATGAGCAGTTCTTC.

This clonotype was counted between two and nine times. The CDR3 DNA is TGTGCCAGCACTTGGTCTCTCGGGGGCTACACCTTC. It encodes CASTWSLGGYTF. The rearrangement joins TRBV2 to TRBJ1-2, with D uncertain. The germline V and J ends were trimmed by 7 bases and 8 bases, with 14 bases remaining between them. The germline V gene has CDR1 SNHLY and CDR2 FYNNEI. This CDR3 has 12 amino acids.

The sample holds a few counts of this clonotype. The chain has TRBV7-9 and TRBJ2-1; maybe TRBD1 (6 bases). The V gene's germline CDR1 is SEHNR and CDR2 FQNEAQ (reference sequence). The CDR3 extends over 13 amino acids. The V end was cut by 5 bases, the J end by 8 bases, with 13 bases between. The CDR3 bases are TGTGCCAGCAGCACTACAGGGACCGATGAGCAGTTCTTC. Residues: CASSTTGTDEQFF. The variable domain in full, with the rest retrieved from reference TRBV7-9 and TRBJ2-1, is DTGVSQNPRHKITKRGQNVTFRCDPISEHNRLYWYRQTLGQGPEFLTYFQNEAQLEKSRLLSDRFSAERPKGSFSTLEIQRTEQGDSAMYLCASSTTGTDEQFFGPGTRLTVL.

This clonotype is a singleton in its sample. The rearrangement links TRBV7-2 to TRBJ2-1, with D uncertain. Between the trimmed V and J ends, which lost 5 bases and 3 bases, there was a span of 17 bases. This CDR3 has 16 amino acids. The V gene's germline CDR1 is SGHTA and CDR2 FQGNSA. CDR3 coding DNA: TGTGCCAGCAGCCTGCGGACGTCGGAAGGCTACAATGAGCAGTTCTTC. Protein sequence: CASSLRTSEGYNEQFF.

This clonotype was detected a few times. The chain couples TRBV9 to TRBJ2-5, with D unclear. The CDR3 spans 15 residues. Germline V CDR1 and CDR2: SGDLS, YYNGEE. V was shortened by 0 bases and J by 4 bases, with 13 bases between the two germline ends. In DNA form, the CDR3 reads TGTGCCAGCAGCGTAGGAGGCTCCGTGCGAGAGACCCAGTACTTC. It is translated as CASSVGGSVRETQYF.